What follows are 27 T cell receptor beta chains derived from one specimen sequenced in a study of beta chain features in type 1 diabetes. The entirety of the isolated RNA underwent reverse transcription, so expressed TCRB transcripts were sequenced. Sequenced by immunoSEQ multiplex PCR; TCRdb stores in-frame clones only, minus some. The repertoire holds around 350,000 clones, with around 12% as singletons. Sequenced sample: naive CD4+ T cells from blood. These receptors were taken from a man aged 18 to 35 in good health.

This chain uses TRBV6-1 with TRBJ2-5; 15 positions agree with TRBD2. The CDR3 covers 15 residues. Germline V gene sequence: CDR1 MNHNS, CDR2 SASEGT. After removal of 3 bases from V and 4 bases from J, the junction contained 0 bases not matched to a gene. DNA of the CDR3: TGTGCCAGCAGTGAGGGACTAGCGGGAGGAGAGACCCAGTACTTC. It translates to CASSEGLAGGETQYF.

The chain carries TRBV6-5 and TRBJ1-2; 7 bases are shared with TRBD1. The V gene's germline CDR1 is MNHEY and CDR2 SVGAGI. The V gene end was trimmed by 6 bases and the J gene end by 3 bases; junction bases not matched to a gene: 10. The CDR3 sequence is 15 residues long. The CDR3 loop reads CASSRGQAVHYGYTF. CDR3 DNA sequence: TGTGCCAGCAGCCGCGGACAGGCCGTTCACTATGGCTACACCTTC.

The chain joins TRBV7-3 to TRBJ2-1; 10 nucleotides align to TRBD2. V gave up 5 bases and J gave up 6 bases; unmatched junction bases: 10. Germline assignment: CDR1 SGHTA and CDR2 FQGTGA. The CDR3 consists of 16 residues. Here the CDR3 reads CASSHSGLADSNEQFF. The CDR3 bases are TGTGCCAGCAGCCATAGTGGACTAGCGGATTCCAATGAGCAGTTCTTC. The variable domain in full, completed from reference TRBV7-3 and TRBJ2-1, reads GAGVSQTPSNKVTEKGKYVELRCDPISGHTALYWYRQSLGQGPEFLIYFQGTGAADDSGLPNDRFFAVRPEGSVSTLKIQRTERGDSAVYLCASSHSGLADSNEQFFGPGTRLTVL.

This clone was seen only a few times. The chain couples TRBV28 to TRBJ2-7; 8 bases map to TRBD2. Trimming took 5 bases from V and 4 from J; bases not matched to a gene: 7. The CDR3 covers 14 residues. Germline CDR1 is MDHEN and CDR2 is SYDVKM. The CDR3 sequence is CASSPHSGIYEQYF. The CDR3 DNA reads TGTGCCAGCAGTCCCCATAGCGGGATTTACGAGCAGTACTTC.

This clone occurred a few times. The CDR3 reads CAISDDGVPSVQYF. DNA of the CDR3: TGTGCCATCAGTGACGACGGAGTGCCCTCGGTGCAGTACTTC. V is TRBV10-3 and J is TRBJ2-7, with no clear D. This CDR3 region has 14 residues. Germline V gene sequence: CDR1 ENHRY, CDR2 SYGVKD. With 3 bases removed from V and 9 bases from J, the gap between germline ends came to 18 bases.

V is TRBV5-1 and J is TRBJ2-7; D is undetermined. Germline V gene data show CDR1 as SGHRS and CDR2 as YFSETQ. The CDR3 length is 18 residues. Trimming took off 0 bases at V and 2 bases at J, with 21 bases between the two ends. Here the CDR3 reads CASSLGVSRPPGTYEQYF. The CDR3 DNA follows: TGCGCCAGCAGCTTGGGTGTCTCCCGGCCGCCAGGCACCTACGAGCAGTACTTC.

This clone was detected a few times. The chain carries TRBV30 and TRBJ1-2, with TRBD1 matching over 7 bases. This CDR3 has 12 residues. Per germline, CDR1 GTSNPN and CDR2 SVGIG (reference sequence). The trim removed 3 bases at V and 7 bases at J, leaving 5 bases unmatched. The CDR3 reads CAWREGASGYTF. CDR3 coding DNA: TGTGCCTGGAGGGAGGGGGCGAGTGGCTACACCTTC.

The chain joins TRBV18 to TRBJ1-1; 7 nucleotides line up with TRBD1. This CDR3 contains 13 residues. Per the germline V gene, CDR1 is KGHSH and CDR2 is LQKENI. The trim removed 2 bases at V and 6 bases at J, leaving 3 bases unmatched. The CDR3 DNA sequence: TGTGCCAGCTCACCAAGGGGGCTCCCTGAAGCTTTCTTT. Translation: CASSPRGLPEAFF.

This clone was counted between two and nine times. The CDR3 region is CSVLQGHTIYF. CDR3 nucleotide sequence: TGCAGCGTCCTACAGGGACACACCATATATTTT. J is TRBJ1-3 and V is TRBV29-1; D perhaps matches TRBD1 (6 bases). The CDR3 has 11 amino acids. V lost 6 bases and J lost 8, with 11 bases in between. The germline gives CDR1 SQVTM, CDR2 ANQGSEA.

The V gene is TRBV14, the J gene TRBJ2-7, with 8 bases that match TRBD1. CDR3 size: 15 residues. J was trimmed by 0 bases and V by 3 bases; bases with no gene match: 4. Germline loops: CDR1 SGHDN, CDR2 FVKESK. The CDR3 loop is CASSHGTGRSYEQYF. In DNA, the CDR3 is TGTGCCAGCAGCCACGGGACAGGACGCTCCTACGAGCAGTACTTC. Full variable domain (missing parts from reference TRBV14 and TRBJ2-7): EAGVTQFPSHSVIEKGQTVTLRCDPISGHDNLYWYRRVMGKEIKFLLHFVKESKQDESGMPNNRFLAERTGGTYSTLKVQPAELEDSGVYFCASSHGTGRSYEQYFGPGTRLTVT.

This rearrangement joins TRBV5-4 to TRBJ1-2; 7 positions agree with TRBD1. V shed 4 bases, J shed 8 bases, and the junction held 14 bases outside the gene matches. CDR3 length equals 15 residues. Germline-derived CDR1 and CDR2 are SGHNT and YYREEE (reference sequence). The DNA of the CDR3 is TGTGCCAGCAGCAACCTGGTGGGGACAGCAGGAGGCTACACCTTC. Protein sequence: CASSNLVGTAGGYTF.

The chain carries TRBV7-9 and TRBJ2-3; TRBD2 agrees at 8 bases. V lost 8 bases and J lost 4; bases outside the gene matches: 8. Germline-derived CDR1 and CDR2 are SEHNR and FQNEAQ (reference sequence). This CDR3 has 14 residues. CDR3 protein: CASLRAGGADTQYF. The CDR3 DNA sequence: TGTGCCAGCCTTCGCGCGGGGGGTGCAGATACGCAGTATTTT.

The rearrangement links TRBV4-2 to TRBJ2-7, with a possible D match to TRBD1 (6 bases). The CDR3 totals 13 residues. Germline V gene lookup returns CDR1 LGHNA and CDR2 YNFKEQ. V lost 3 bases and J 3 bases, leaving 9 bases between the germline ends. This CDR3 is CASSHGQSYEQYF. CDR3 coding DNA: TGTGCCAGCAGCCACGGACAGAGCTACGAGCAGTACTTC.

The CDR3 reads CASSFRSRATYEQYF. CDR3 DNA sequence: TGTGCCAGCAGTTTTAGGAGCAGGGCAACCTACGAGCAGTACTTC. The chain combines TRBV28 with TRBJ2-7; D may be TRBD1 (5 bases). Trimming took 3 bases from V and 2 from J, leaving 14 bases between them. Germline-derived CDR1 and CDR2 are MDHEN and SYDVKM. This CDR3 region has 15 residues.

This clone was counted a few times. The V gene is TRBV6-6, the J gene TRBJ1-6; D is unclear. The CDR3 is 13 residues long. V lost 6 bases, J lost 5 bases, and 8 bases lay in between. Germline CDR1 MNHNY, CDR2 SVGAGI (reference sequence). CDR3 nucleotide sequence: TGTGCCAGCAGCCCCCATGATAATTCACCCCTCCACTTT. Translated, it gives CASSPHDNSPLHF.

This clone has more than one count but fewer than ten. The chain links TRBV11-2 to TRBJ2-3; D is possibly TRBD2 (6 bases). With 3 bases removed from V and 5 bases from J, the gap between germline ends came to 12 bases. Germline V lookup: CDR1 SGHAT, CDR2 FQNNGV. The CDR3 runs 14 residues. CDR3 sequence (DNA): TGTGCCAGCAGCTTCCTCGACGGGGGAGATACGCAGTATTTT. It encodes CASSFLDGGDTQYF.

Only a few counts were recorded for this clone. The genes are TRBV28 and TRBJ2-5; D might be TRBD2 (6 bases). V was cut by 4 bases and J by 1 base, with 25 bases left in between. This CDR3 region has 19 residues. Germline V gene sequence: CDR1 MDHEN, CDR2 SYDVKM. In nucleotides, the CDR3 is TGTGCCAGCAGTTCCTTCCTTGGATCAGGGAGGAATAGCCAAGAGACCCAGTACTTC. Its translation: CASSSFLGSGRNSQETQYF.

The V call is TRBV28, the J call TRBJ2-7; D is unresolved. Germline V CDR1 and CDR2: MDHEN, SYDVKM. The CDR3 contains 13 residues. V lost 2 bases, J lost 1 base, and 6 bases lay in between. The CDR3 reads CASSLGLSYEQYF. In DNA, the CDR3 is TGTGCCAGCAGTTTAGGGCTTTCCTACGAGCAGTACTTC.

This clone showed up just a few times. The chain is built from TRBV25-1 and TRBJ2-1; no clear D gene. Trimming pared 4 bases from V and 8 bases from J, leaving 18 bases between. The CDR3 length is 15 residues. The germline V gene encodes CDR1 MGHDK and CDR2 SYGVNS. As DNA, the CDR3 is TGTGCCAGCAGTGGGTCACTTGCTATCGATCATGAGCAGTTCTTC. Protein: CASSGSLAIDHEQFF.

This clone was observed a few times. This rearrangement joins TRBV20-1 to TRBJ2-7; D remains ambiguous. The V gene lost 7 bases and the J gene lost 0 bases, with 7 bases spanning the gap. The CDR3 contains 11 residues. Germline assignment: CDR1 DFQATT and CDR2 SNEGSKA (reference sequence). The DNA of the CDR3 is TGCAGTGTCCGGGTCTCCTACGAGCAGTACTTC. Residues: CSVRVSYEQYF.

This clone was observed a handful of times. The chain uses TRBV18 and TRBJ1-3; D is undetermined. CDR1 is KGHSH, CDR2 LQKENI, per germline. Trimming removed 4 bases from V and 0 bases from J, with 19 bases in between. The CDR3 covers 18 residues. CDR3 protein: CASSLSGLPVLSGNTIYF. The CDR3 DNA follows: TGTGCCAGCTCACTATCAGGACTACCAGTTCTCTCTGGAAACACCATATATTTT. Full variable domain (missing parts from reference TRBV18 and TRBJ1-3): NAGVMQNPRHLVRRRGQEARLRCSPMKGHSHVYWYRQLPEEGLKFMVYLQKENIIDESGMPKERFSAEFPKEGPSILRIQQVVRGDSAAYFCASSLSGLPVLSGNTIYFGEGSWLTVV.

The CDR3 region is CASSLATGGNYGYTF. As DNA, the CDR3 is TGTGCCAGCAGCTTAGCTACAGGCGGAAACTATGGCTACACCTTC. The chain is built from TRBV11-2 and TRBJ1-2; possibly TRBD1 for D (5 bases). This CDR3 spans 15 amino acids. Per the germline V gene, CDR1 is SGHAT and CDR2 is FQNNGV. With 1 base removed from V and 2 bases from J, the gap between germline ends came to 11 bases. Filled out from reference TRBV11-2 and TRBJ1-2, the complete variable domain reads EAGVAQSPRYKIIEKRQSVAFWCNPISGHATLYWYQQILGQGPKLLIQFQNNGVVDDSQLPKDRFSAERLKGVDSTLKIQPAKLEDSAVYLCASSLATGGNYGYTFGSGTRLTVV.

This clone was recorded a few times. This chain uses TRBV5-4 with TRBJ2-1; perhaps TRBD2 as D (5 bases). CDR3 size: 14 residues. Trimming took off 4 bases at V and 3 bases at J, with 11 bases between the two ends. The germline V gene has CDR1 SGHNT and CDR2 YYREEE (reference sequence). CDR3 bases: TGTGCCAGCAGCCTTCCAGCGGACTACAATGAGCAGTTCTTC. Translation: CASSLPADYNEQFF.

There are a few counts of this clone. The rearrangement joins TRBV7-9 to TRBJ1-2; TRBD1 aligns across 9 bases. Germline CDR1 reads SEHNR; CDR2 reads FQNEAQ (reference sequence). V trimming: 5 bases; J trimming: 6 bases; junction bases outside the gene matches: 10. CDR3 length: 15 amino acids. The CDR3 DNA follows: TGTGCCAGCAGCGGTTCGGACAGGGGAAGACATGGCTACACCTTC. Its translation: CASSGSDRGRHGYTF.

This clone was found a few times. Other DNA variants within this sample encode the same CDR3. CDR3 sequence: CASSPGGSGANVLTF. The DNA for the CDR3 is TGTGCCAGCAGTCCGGGGGGCTCTGGGGCCAACGTCCTGACTTTC. V is TRBV28 and J is TRBJ2-6; 7 bases fit TRBD2. The CDR3 has 15 residues. V was clipped by 5 bases and J by 0 bases; unmatched bases: 1. Germline V gene lookup returns CDR1 MDHEN and CDR2 SYDVKM.

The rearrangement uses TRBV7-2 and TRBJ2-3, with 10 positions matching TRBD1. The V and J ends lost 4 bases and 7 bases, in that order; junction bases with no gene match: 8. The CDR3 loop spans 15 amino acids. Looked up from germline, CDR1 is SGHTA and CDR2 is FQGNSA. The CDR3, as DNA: TGTGCCAGCAGCTCCCGCGGGACAGGGGTGAATACGCAGTATTTT. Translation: CASSSRGTGVNTQYF.

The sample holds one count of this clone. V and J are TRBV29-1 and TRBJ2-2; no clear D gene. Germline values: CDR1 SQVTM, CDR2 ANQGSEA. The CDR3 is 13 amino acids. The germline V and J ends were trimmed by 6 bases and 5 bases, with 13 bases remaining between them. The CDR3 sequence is CSVNHVGTGELFF. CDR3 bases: TGCAGCGTCAACCATGTCGGGACCGGGGAGCTGTTTTTT.